These T cell receptor beta chains were read from a single sample in a study of identifying expanded T cells in peripheral blood. Sequenced by immunoSEQ multiplex PCR; TCRdb stores in-frame clones only, minus some. The data hold about 58,000 clones, with roughly 87% observed a single time. The sequenced sample was blood. The receptor set was obtained from a person between 18 and 75 years old in good health. Both conserved end residues are part of each CDR3. The D gene is left open where the match is weak. Clone size is not always given. Where it is, it says once, few, many or a class for expanded clones.

>TRBJ2-2|TRBD2|-|TRBV7-8
CASSSQGLANTGELFF
TGTGCCAGCAGCTCACAAGGACTAGCGAACACCGGGGAGCTGTTTTTT
>TRBJ2-2|-|-|TRBV10-1
CASSFSGTGELFF
TGCGCCAGCAGTTTTTCAGGGACCGGGGAGCTGTTTTTT
>TRBJ2-5|-|few|TRBV28
CATTTGKETQYF
TGTGCCACCACAACAGGGAAAGAGACCCAGTACTTC
>TRBJ2-7|TRBD2|-|TRBV18
CASSPALAGDLYEQYF
TGTGCCAGCTCACCCGCACTAGCGGGGGACCTCTACGAGCAGTACTTC
>TRBJ1-5|-|-|TRBV7-2
CASSLTGGIYQPQHF
TGTGCCAGCAGCCTAACGGGGGGTATTTACCAGCCCCAGCATTTT
>TRBJ1-2|-|-|TRBV18
CASSQNLPGEAPGYTF
TGTGCCAGCTCACAAAATTTGCCAGGCGAAGCTCCTGGCTACACCTTC
>TRBJ1-1|-|-|TRBV5-4
CASSPNLGGEAFF
TGTGCCAGCAGTCCTAATCTCGGGGGTGAAGCTTTCTTT
>TRBJ1-4|TRBD1|-|TRBV19
CASSPGGAGEKLFF
TGTGCCAGTAGTCCAGGGGGCGCGGGAGAAAAACTGTTTTTT
>TRBJ2-7|TRBD1|-|TRBV29-1
CSVKTGASYEQYF
TGCAGCGTTAAGACAGGGGCCTCCTACGAGCAGTACTTC
>TRBJ1-2|-|-|TRBV7-2
CASSLDGDNYGYTF
TGTGCCAGCAGCTTAGATGGGGATAACTATGGCTACACCTTC
>TRBJ1-3|-|-|TRBV7-2
CASSLKGTGNTIYF
TGTGCCAGCAGCTTAAAAGGGACTGGAAACACCATATATTTT
>TRBJ2-3|TRBD2|-|TRBV4-3
CASSQEMTSGLADTQYF
TGCGCCAGCAGCCAAGAAATGACTAGCGGGCTGGCAGATACGCAGTATTTT
>TRBJ2-6|-|-|TRBV18
CASSPRQEANVLTF
TGTGCCAGCTCACCCAGACAGGAGGCCAACGTCCTGACTTTC
>TRBJ1-2|-|-|TRBV6-5
CASSYSELGDYGYTF
TGTGCCAGCAGTTACTCAGAACTCGGGGACTATGGCTACACCTTC
>TRBJ2-2|-|once|TRBV15
CATKSGGGTGELFF
TGTGCCACCAAGTCCGGGGGTGGGACCGGGGAGCTGTTTTTT
>TRBJ1-4|-|-|TRBV28
CASSFLGNEKLFF
TGTGCCAGCAGTTTTTTGGGTAATGAAAAACTGTTTTTT
>TRBJ2-7|-|-|TRBV30
CAWRSRGNSYEQYF
TGTGCCTGGAGGTCGAGAGGGAACTCCTACGAGCAGTACTTC
>TRBJ1-1|TRBD1|-|TRBV6-5
CASRGQGSTEAFF
TGTGCCAGCAGAGGACAGGGGAGCACTGAAGCTTTCTTT
>TRBJ2-5|-|-|TRBV6-7
CARKIQGTQETQYF
TGTGCCAGGAAAATTCAGGGTACCCAAGAGACCCAGTACTTC
>TRBJ1-6|-|-|TRBV5-8
CASSPVGGSYNSPLHF
TGTGCCAGCAGCCCGGTGGGGGGCTCCTATAATTCACCCCTCCACTTT
>TRBJ2-3|TRBD1|-|TRBV6-6
CATEGAIKSTDTQYF
TGTGCCACCGAGGGGGCCATCAAAAGCACAGATACGCAGTATTTT
>TRBJ2-7|-|-|TRBV7-9
CASSLGGGYEQYF
TGTGCCAGCAGCTTGGGGGGCGGCTACGAGCAGTACTTC
>TRBJ2-5|TRBD1|-|TRBV12-5
CASGQGQETQYF
TGTGCTAGTGGACAGGGGCAAGAGACCCAGTACTTC
>TRBJ2-3|-|-|TRBV30
CACTTGTYNTQYF
TGTGCCTGCACGACCGGGACCTATAATACGCAGTATTTT
>TRBJ2-7|TRBD1|-|TRBV5-1
CASSGWTGISYEQYF
TGCGCCAGCAGCGGATGGACAGGGATCTCCTACGAGCAGTACTTC
>TRBJ2-1|-|-|TRBV18
CASSPPETAYFF
TGTGCCAGCTCACCACCTGAGACTGCCTACTTCTTC
>TRBJ2-5|TRBD2|-|TRBV4-1
CASSQAPSRLAEETQYF
TGCGCCAGCAGCCAAGCCCCCTCTCGACTAGCGGAAGAGACCCAGTACTTC